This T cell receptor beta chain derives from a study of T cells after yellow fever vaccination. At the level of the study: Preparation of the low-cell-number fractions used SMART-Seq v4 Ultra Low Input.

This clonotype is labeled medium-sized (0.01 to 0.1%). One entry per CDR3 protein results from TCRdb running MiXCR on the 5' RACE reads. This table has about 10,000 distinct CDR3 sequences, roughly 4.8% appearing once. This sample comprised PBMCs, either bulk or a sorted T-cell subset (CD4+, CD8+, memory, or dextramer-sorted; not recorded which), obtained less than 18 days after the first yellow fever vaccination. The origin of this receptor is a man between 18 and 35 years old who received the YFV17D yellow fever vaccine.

DNA for the CDR3: TGTGCCAGCAGCCCTACGGGGCTGACCGGGGAGCTGTTTTTT. Encoded protein: CASSPTGLTGELFF. The chain employs TRBV7-3 and TRBJ2-2; D tentatively fits TRBD1 or TRBD2 (5 bases each). The CDR3 runs 14 residues. Looked up from germline, CDR1 is SGHTA and CDR2 is FQGTGA. Trimming left V 5 bases short and J 5 bases short, with 12 bases between.